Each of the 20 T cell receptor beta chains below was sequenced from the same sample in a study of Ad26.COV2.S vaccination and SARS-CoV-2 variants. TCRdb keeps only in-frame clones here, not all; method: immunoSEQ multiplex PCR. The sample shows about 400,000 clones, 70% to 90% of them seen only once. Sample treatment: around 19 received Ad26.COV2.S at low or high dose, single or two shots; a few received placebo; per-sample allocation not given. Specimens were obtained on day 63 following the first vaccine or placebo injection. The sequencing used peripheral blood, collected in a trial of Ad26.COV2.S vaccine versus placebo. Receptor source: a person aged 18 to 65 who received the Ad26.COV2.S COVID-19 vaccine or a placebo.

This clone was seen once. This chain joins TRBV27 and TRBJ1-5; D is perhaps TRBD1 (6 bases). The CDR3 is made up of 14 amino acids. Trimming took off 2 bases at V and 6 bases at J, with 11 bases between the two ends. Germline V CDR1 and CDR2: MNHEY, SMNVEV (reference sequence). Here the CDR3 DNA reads TGTGCCAGCAGTTTAGTGGGGGGCAGTCAGCCCCAGCATTTT. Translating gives CASSLVGGSQPQHF.

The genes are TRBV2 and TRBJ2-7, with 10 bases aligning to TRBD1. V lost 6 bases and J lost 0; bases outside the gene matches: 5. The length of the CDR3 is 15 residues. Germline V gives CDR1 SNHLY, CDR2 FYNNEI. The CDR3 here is CASSPGQGPSYEQYF. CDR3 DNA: TGTGCCAGCAGCCCGGGACAGGGGCCCTCCTACGAGCAGTACTTC.

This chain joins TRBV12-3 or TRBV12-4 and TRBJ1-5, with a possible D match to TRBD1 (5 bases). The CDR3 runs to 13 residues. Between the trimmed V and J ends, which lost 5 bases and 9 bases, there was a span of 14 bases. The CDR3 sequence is CASSLDYGGPQHF. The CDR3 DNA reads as TGTGCCAGCAGTCTGGACTACGGGGGGCCCCAGCATTTT.

In nucleotides, the CDR3 is TGCAGCGTTGACCAGACCCCGGGGGGTGGGGAGACCCAGTACTTC. Translation gives CSVDQTPGGGETQYF. The chain combines TRBV29-1 with TRBJ2-5; TRBD2 agrees at 7 bases. This CDR3 has 15 amino acids. CDR1 and CDR2 (germline): SQVTM, ANQGSEA. J was trimmed by 5 bases and V by 3 bases; bases with no gene match: 12.

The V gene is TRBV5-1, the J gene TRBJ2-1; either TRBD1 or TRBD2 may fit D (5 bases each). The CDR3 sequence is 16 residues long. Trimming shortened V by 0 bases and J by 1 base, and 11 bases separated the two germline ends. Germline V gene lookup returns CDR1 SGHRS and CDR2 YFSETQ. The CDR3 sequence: CASSLGGGLSYNEQFF. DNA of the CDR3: TGCGCCAGCAGCTTGGGTGGGGGATTATCCTACAATGAGCAGTTCTTC.

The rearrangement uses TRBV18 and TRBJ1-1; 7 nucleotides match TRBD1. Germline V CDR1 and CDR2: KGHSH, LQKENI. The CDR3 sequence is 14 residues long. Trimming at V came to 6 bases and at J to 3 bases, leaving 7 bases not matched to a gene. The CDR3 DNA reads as TGTGCCAGCTCCCGAGGGGGCTCCGACACTGAAGCTTTCTTT. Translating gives CASSRGGSDTEAFF. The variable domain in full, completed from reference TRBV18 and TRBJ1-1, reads NAGVMQNPRHLVRRRGQEARLRCSPMKGHSHVYWYRQLPEEGLKFMVYLQKENIIDESGMPKERFSAEFPKEGPSILRIQQVVRGDSAAYFCASSRGGSDTEAFFGQGTRLTVV.

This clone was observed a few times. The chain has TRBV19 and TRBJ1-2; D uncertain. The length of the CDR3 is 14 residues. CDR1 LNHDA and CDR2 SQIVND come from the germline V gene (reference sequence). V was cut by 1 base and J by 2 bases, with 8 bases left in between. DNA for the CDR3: TGTGCCAGTAGTATAGGAATCGGAAACTATGGCTACACCTTC. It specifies CASSIGIGNYGYTF.

This CDR3 reads CASSTSGYEQYF. The CDR3 region has the DNA TGTGCCAGCAGCACTAGCGGATACGAGCAGTACTTC. V gene TRBV6-5 combines with J gene TRBJ2-7; 8 nucleotides match TRBD2. Germline values: CDR1 MNHEY, CDR2 SVGAGI. This CDR3 has 12 residues. Trimming removed 6 bases from V and 4 bases from J; junction bases left unmatched: 2.

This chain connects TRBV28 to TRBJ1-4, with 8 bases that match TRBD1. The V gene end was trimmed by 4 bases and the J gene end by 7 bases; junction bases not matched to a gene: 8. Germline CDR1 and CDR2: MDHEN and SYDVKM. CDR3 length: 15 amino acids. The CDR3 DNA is TGTGCCAGCAGTTCCTCAGGGGGCGCGGCTGAAAAACTGTTTTTT. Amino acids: CASSSSGGAAEKLFF.

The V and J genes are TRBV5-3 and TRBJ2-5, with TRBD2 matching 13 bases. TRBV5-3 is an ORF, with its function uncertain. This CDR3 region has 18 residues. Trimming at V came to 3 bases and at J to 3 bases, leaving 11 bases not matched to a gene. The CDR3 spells CARSSRLAGGFVEETQYF. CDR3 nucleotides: TGTGCCAGAAGCTCCCGACTAGCGGGAGGTTTTGTTGAAGAGACCCAGTACTTC.

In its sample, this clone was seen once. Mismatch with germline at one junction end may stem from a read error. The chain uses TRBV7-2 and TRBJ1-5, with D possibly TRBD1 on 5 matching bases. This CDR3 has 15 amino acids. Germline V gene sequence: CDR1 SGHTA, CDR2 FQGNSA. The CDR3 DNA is TGTGCCAGCAGCTTAGTTGGGACGCGGCTTCAGGCCCAGCATTTT. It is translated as CASSLVGTRLQAQHF.

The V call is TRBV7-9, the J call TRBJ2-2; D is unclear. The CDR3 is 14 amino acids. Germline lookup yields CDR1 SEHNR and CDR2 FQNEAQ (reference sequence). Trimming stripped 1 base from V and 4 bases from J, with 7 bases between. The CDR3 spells CASSLEQSTGELFF. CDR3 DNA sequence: TGTGCCAGCAGCTTAGAACAGTCCACCGGGGAGCTGTTTTTT.

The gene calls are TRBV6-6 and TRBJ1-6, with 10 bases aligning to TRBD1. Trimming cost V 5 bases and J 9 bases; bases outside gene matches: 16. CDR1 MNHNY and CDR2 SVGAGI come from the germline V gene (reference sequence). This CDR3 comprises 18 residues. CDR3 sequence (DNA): TGTGCCAGCAGTCCTACCCCGGGACAGGGGAGTTTCGGTTCACCCCTCCACTTT. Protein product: CASSPTPGQGSFGSPLHF.

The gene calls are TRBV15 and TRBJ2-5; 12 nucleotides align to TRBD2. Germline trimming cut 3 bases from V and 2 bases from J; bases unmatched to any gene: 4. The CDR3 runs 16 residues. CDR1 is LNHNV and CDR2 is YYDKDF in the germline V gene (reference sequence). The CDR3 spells CATSSSTSGSQETQYF. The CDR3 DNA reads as TGTGCCACCAGCAGTTCGACTAGCGGGAGTCAAGAGACCCAGTACTTC.

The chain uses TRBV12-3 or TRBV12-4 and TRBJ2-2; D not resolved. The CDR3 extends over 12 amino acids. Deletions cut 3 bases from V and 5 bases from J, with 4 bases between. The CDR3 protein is CASSFRTGELFF. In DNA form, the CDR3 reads TGTGCCAGCAGTTTCCGGACCGGGGAGCTGTTTTTT.

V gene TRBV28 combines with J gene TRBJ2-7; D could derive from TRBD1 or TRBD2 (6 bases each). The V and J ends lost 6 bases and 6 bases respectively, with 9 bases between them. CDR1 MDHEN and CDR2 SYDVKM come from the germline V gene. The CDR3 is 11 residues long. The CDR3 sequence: CASSRGGEQYF. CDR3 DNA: TGTGCCAGCAGCAGGGGAGGCGAGCAGTACTTC.

CDR3 bases: TGTGCCAGCAGCCACAGAACTACCCTTCGTGAGTCCTACGAGCAGTACTTC. It specifies CASSHRTTLRESYEQYF. This chain joins TRBV13 and TRBJ2-7; D is unresolved. The CDR3 is made up of 17 amino acids. Germline V gene lookup returns CDR1 PRHDT and CDR2 FYEKMQ (reference sequence). The V end was cut by 5 bases, the J end by 1 base, with 21 bases between.

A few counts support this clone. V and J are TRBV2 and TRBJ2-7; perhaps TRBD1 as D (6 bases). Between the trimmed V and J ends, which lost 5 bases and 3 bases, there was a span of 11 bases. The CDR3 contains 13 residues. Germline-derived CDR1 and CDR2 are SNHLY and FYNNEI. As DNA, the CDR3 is TGTGCCAGCAGTCGGGACACATACTACGAGCAGTACTTC. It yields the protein CASSRDTYYEQYF.

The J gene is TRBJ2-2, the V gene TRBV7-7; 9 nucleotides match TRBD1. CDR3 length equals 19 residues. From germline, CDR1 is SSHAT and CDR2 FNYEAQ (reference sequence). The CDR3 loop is CASSPQGTGSAANTGELFF. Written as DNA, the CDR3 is TGTGCTAGCTCCCCCCAAGGGACAGGGAGCGCCGCGAACACCGGGGAGCTGTTTTTT.

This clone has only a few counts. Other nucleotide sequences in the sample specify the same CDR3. The CDR3 sequence is CASSSPGTYEQYF. CDR3 nucleotide sequence: TGTGCCAGCAGTTCCCCAGGGACCTACGAGCAGTACTTC. The gene calls are TRBV27 and TRBJ2-7; possible D gene TRBD1, 5 bases. Germline CDR1 MNHEY, CDR2 SMNVEV (reference sequence). This CDR3 has 13 amino acids. The V end was cut by 4 bases, the J end by 2 bases, with 9 bases between.